The next 24 T cell receptor beta chains were all read from a single sample in a study of blood T cell repertoires in COVID-19. Measured with immunoSEQ multiplex PCR; TCRdb has only the in-frame clones, and not every one. This sample has about 250,000 clones, with around 88% found just once. The sequenced sample was peripheral blood. The receptors were gathered from an elderly woman with COVID-19, enrolled during active disease.

V and J are TRBV6-5 and TRBJ1-2; 7 bases match TRBD1. Germline V gives CDR1 MNHEY, CDR2 SVGAGI. Losses at the gene ends were 6 bases for V and 4 bases for J; bases not matched to a gene: 5. The CDR3 loop spans 13 amino acids. Here the CDR3 DNA reads TGTGCCAGCAGCCTCGGGACAGCCTATGGCTACACCTTC. Its protein is CASSLGTAYGYTF.

The chain recombines TRBV5-1 with TRBJ1-6, with 7 bases matching TRBD1. The CDR3 totals 14 residues. Germline lookup yields CDR1 SGHRS and CDR2 YFSETQ. Trimming removed 4 bases from V and 8 bases from J; junction bases left unmatched: 6. The CDR3 is CASSIGQDYSPLHF. Here the CDR3 DNA reads TGCGCCAGCAGCATCGGACAGGATTATTCACCCCTCCACTTT.

This sequence joins TRBV6-5 and TRBJ2-2; possibly TRBD1 for D (5 bases). This CDR3 comprises 13 residues. Germline V lookup: CDR1 MNHEY, CDR2 SVGAGI. V was trimmed by 9 bases and J by 0 bases, leaving 8 bases between them. Written as DNA, the CDR3 is TGTGCCAGTAGGACAACGAACACCGGGGAGCTGTTTTTT. Protein: CASRTTNTGELFF.

The gene calls are TRBV18 and TRBJ2-5; 8 bases agree with TRBD2. CDR1 and CDR2 from the germline V gene are KGHSH and LQKENI. V lost 3 bases to trimming and J lost 2 bases; unmatched junction nucleotides: 20. This CDR3 comprises 20 residues. The CDR3 region is CASSPVEGGGRGIAQETQYF. CDR3 DNA: TGTGCCAGCTCACCCGTTGAAGGCGGGGGGCGAGGGATCGCACAAGAGACCCAGTACTTC.

The chain employs TRBV12-3 or TRBV12-4 and TRBJ1-2; D is perhaps TRBD1 (6 bases). The CDR3 spans 13 residues. The V end was cut by 4 bases, the J end by 4 bases, with 10 bases between. CDR3 bases: TGTGCCAGCAGTTCCACAGGGACCTATGGCTACACCTTC. As protein: CASSSTGTYGYTF.

As regards this clone: The same CDR3 arises from other DNA sequences in this sample as well. This chain connects TRBV24-1 to TRBJ2-1; TRBD1 aligns across 7 bases. This CDR3 region has 15 residues. The ends lost 3 bases at V and 0 bases at J; junction bases unmatched: 1. Germline CDR1 is KGHDR and CDR2 is SFDVKD. Here the CDR3 reads CATSDRDSSYNEQFF. In nucleotides, the CDR3 is TGTGCCACCAGTGATCGGGACAGCTCCTACAATGAGCAGTTCTTC.

This clone appeared a single time. V usage is TRBV4-1 and J usage is TRBJ2-1, with a tentative D call TRBD2 (5 bases). The CDR3 has 16 amino acids. V lost 0 bases to trimming and J lost 7 bases, with 16 bases between them. In germline, CDR1 is MGHRA, CDR2 YSYEKL. The CDR3 loop is CASSQEGRASLNEQFF. The CDR3 DNA reads TGCGCCAGCAGCCAAGAAGGGCGGGCCTCCTTAAATGAGCAGTTCTTC.

The chain links TRBV5-1 to TRBJ2-2; perhaps TRBD2 as D (6 bases). This CDR3 region has 16 residues. The germline V gene encodes CDR1 SGHRS and CDR2 YFSETQ. V shed 2 bases and J shed 14 bases, with 25 bases lying between them. Here the CDR3 reads CASSLSTLETSSELFF. For the CDR3, the DNA is TGCGCCAGCAGCTTATCCACCTTAGAAACCTCTAGCGAACTGTTTTTT.

This clone is a singleton in its sample. V usage is TRBV28 and J usage is TRBJ2-5; TRBD1 agrees at 9 bases. Trimming took 1 base from V and 5 from J; bases not matched to a gene: 11. CDR1 and CDR2 (germline): MDHEN, SYDVKM. The CDR3 is 17 residues long. The CDR3 bases are TGTGCCAGCAGTTTATATGCGACAGGGGGAAGACGGGAGACCCAGTACTTC. Residues: CASSLYATGGRRETQYF. The full variable domain, with the rest looked up from reference TRBV28 and TRBJ2-5, is DVKVTQSSRYLVKRTGEKVFLECVQDMDHENMFWYRQDPGLGLRLIYFSYDVKMKEKGDIPEGYSVSREKKERFSLILESASTNQTSMYLCASSLYATGGRRETQYFGPGTRLLVL.

This chain connects TRBV7-2 to TRBJ1-3; 11 positions match TRBD1. The germline V gene has CDR1 SGHTA and CDR2 FQGNSA. This CDR3 is 15 amino acids long. V lost 4 bases and J lost 2; bases outside the gene matches: 1. The CDR3 loop reads CASSWGQGAGNTIYF. DNA for the CDR3: TGTGCCAGCAGCTGGGGACAGGGGGCTGGAAACACCATATATTTT.

J is TRBJ2-1 and V is TRBV3-1 (or the pseudogene TRBV3-2); perhaps TRBD1 as D (6 bases). Germline V CDR1 and CDR2: LGHDT, YNNKEL (reference sequence). The CDR3 runs to 15 residues. The V end was cut by 5 bases, the J end by 4 bases, with 15 bases between. The CDR3 nucleotides read TGTGCCAGCAGCACACAGGGTGAATCTTACAATGAGCAGTTCTTC. As protein: CASSTQGESYNEQFF.

The chain is built from TRBV19 and TRBJ1-1; the match to TRBD1 covers 7 bases. Germline V gene lookup returns CDR1 LNHDA and CDR2 SQIVND (reference sequence). V lost 3 bases and J lost 2; bases outside the gene matches: 6. The length of the CDR3 is 15 residues. The CDR3 DNA sequence: TGTGCCAGTAGTATTTTCGCAGGGGGAAACACTGAAGCTTTCTTT. Residues: CASSIFAGGNTEAFF.

The chain has TRBV5-1 and TRBJ2-3, with TRBD2 matching 9 bases. The V and J ends lost 4 bases and 3 bases, in that order; junction bases with no gene match: 6. The CDR3 consists of 15 residues. Per germline, CDR1 SGHRS and CDR2 YFSETQ. CDR3 loop: CASSAGGLKTDTQYF. The CDR3 DNA reads TGCGCCAGCAGCGCGGGGGGGCTGAAGACAGATACGCAGTATTTT.

The chain uses TRBV18 and TRBJ1-4; TRBD1 agrees at 8 bases. The V gene end was trimmed by 3 bases and the J gene end by 8 bases; junction bases not matched to a gene: 11. The CDR3 is 16 amino acids. CDR1 and CDR2 (germline): KGHSH, LQKENI. This chain's CDR3 is CASSPIRGRINEKLFF. The CDR3 nucleotides read TGTGCCAGCTCACCGATCAGGGGGCGCATTAACGAAAAACTGTTTTTT.

This sequence joins TRBV7-8 and TRBJ1-4; 9 nucleotides agree with TRBD1. V shed 5 bases, J shed 7 bases, and the junction held 8 bases outside the gene matches. CDR1 and CDR2 (germline): SGHVS, FQNEAQ. The CDR3 loop spans 15 amino acids. The CDR3, as DNA: TGTGCCAGCAGCACACGACAGGGGGTAGTTGAAAAACTGTTTTTT. It codes for CASSTRQGVVEKLFF. The variable domain in full, with the rest retrieved from reference TRBV7-8 and TRBJ1-4, is GAGVSQSPRYKVAKRGQDVALRCDPISGHVSLFWYQQALGQGPEFLTYFQNEAQLDKSGLPSDRFFAERPEGSVSTLKIQRTQQEDSAVYLCASSTRQGVVEKLFFGSGTQLSVL.

The V call is TRBV7-2, the J call TRBJ1-2; 9 nucleotides line up with TRBD1. Germline CDR1 SGHTA, CDR2 FQGNSA. The CDR3 length is 13 residues. The ends lost 3 bases at V and 8 bases at J; junction bases unmatched: 4. The CDR3 bases are TGTGCCAGCAGCTTCAGACAGGGGGACGGCTACACCTTC. The encoded protein is CASSFRQGDGYTF.

In its sample, this clone was seen a few times. The CDR3 loop is CAWTPGRTLHF. The CDR3 DNA is TGTGCCTGGACCCCAGGGAGGACCCTCCACTTT. The chain joins TRBV30 to TRBJ1-6; tentatively, D is TRBD1 (5 bases). The CDR3 extends over 11 amino acids. Germline V gives CDR1 GTSNPN, CDR2 SVGIG (reference sequence). V gave up 4 bases and J gave up 14 bases, with 12 bases separating them.

A few counts support this clone. The chain joins TRBV7-2 to TRBJ2-1, with 7 bases identical to TRBD1. The CDR3 sequence is 13 residues long. CDR1 and CDR2 from the germline V gene are SGHTA and FQGNSA. Losses at the gene ends were 0 bases for V and 9 bases for J; bases not matched to a gene: 2. CDR3 region: CASSLAYRGEQFF. DNA of the CDR3: TGTGCCAGCAGCTTAGCGTACAGGGGTGAGCAGTTCTTC.

To note about this clone: Other DNA sequences in the same sample also yield this CDR3. This chain connects TRBV2 to TRBJ2-7; possible D gene TRBD2, 5 bases. The germline CDR1 and CDR2 sequences are SNHLY and FYNNEI. The length of the CDR3 is 15 residues. With 2 bases removed from V and 5 bases from J, the gap between germline ends came to 16 bases. The CDR3 DNA follows: TGTGCCAGCAGTGAATTCCCCAGAGCGGTCCACGAGCAGTACTTC. This translates into CASSEFPRAVHEQYF.

In its sample, this clone was seen once. The chain is built from TRBV6-5 and TRBJ1-3; no clear D. CDR1 is MNHEY and CDR2 is SVGAGI in the germline V gene. V gave up 8 bases and J gave up 1 base, with 12 bases separating them. This CDR3 is 14 amino acids long. Written as DNA, the CDR3 is TGTGCCAGCGGGCCTTCATCGTCTGGAAACACCATATATTTT. This codes for CASGPSSSGNTIYF.

The rearrangement links TRBV19 to TRBJ1-5; TRBD1 is a possible D gene (6 bases). With 0 bases removed from V and 4 bases from J, the gap between germline ends came to 19 bases. This CDR3 comprises 18 residues. The germline CDR1 and CDR2 sequences are LNHDA and SQIVND (reference sequence). CDR3: CASSIDPRGSARNQPQHF. The CDR3 DNA reads TGTGCCAGTAGTATAGATCCCAGGGGATCGGCGCGAAATCAGCCCCAGCATTTT.

The chain recombines TRBV9 with TRBJ2-5; D is possibly TRBD2 (5 bases). Germline V lookup: CDR1 SGDLS, CDR2 YYNGEE. The CDR3 sequence is 14 residues long. Trimming left V 0 bases short and J 1 base short, with 7 bases between. The CDR3 is CASSVGGIQETQYF. As DNA, the CDR3 is TGTGCCAGCAGCGTAGGAGGGATCCAAGAGACCCAGTACTTC.

The genes are TRBV19 and TRBJ1-6, with 7 bases lining up with TRBD1. The CDR3 has 16 amino acids. Trimming cost V 6 bases and J 4 bases; bases outside gene matches: 9. The germline gives CDR1 LNHDA, CDR2 SQIVND (reference sequence). This chain's CDR3 is CASSLTLQGYNSPLHF. The CDR3 DNA reads TGTGCCAGTAGCCTAACATTACAGGGGTATAATTCACCCCTCCACTTT.

This rearrangement joins TRBV12-3 or TRBV12-4 to TRBJ2-1, with D perhaps matching TRBD2 (5 bases). The CDR3 loop spans 13 amino acids. The V end lost 8 bases, the J end lost 7 bases, and 15 bases lay between the germline ends. The CDR3 bases are TGTGCCAGCGGCAGGCCCCGGGGAAATGAGCAGTTCTTC. Encoded protein: CASGRPRGNEQFF.